Sequencing of this TCR beta chain was carried out in a study of T cell responses to AZD1222 COVID-19 vaccine. General study findings and limits: In all cases, repertoires were sampled only after the peak T cell response. There were mostly white British donors and more females than males, and clonal diversity was possibly underestimated.

Data came from immunoSEQ multiplex PCR; TCRdb stores just in-frame clones and leaves some out. This sample has approximately 130,000 clones, with 93% found just once. Worth noting for this clone: What it binds is unknown. The junction and the germline gene differ at one end; a read error may be behind it.

The sequencing here drew on peripheral blood, taken on day 0 of AZD1222 vaccination. This sequence originates from an adult in good health.

CDR3 loop: CASSHSELALTF. The DNA of the CDR3 is TGTGCCAGCAGCCACTCCGAATTGGCACTGACCTTT. The chain is built from TRBV14 and TRBJ1-1; the D is unclear. The CDR3 is 12 amino acids. Germline V lookup: CDR1 SGHDN, CDR2 FVKESK.